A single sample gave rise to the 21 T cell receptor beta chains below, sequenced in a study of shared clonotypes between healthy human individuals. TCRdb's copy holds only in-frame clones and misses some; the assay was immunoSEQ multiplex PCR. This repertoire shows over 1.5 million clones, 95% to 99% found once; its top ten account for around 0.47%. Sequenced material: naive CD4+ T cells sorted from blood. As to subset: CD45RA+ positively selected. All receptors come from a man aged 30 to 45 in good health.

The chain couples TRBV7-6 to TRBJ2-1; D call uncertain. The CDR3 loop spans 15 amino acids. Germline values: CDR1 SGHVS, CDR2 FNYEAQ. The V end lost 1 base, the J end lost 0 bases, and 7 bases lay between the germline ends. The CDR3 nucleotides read TGTGCCAGCAGCTTAGTTGCGAGCTCCTACAATGAGCAGTTCTTC. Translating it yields CASSLVASSYNEQFF. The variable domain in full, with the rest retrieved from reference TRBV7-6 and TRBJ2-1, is GAGVSQSPRYKVTKRGQDVALRCDPISGHVSLYWYRQALGQGPEFLTYFNYEAQQDKSGLPNDRFSAERPEGSISTLTIQRTEQRDSAMYRCASSLVASSYNEQFFGPGTRLTVL.

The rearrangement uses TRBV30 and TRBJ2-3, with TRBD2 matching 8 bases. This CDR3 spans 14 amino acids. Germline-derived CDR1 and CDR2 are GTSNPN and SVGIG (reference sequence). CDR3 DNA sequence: TGTGCACGGGCGGGGGGTCCTAGCACAGATACGCAGTATTTT. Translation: CARAGGPSTDTQYF.

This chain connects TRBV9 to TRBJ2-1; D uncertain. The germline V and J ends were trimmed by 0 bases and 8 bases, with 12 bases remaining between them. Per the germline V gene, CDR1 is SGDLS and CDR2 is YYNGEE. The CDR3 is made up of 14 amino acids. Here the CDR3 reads CASSVDLTGYEQFF. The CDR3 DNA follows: TGTGCCAGCAGCGTAGACCTCACGGGCTATGAGCAGTTCTTC. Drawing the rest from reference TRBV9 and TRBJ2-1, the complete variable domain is DSGVTQTPKHLITATGQRVTLRCSPRSGDLSVYWYQQSLDQGLQFLIQYYNGEERAKGNILERFSAQQFPDLHSELNLSSLELGDSALYFCASSVDLTGYEQFFGPGTRLTVL.

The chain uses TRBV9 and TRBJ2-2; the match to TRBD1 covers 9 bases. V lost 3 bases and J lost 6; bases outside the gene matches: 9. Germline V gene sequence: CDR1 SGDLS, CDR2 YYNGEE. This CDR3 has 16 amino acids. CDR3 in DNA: TGTGCCAGCAGCGGCGGGGACAGGGTTCTTTCCGGGGAGCTGTTTTTT. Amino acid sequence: CASSGGDRVLSGELFF.

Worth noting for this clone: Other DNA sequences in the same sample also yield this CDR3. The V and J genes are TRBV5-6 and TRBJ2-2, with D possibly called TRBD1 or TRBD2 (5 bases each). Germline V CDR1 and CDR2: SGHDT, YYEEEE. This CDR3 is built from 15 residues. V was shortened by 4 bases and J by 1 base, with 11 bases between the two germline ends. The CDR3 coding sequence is TGTGCCAGCAGCCGAGGGACGCTGAACACCGGGGAGCTGTTTTTT. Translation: CASSRGTLNTGELFF.

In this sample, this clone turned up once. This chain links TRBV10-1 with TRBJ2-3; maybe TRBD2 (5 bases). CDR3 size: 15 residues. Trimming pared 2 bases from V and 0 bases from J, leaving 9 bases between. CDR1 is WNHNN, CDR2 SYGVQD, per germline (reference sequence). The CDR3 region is CASSELRESTDTQYF. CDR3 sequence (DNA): TGCGCCAGCAGTGAGCTCCGGGAAAGCACAGATACGCAGTATTTT.

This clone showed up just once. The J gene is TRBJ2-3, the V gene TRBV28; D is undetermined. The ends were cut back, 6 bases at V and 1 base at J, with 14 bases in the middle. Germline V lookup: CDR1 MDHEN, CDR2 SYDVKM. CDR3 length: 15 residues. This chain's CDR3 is CASSQSNTRTDTQYF. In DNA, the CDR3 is TGTGCCAGCAGCCAGAGCAACACTCGCACAGATACGCAGTATTTT.

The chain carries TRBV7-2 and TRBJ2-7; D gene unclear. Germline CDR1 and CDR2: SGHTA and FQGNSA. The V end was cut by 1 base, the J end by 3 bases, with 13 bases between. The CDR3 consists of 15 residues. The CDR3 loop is CASSLGRYPVYEQYF. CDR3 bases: TGTGCCAGCAGCTTAGGGCGGTACCCCGTCTACGAGCAGTACTTC.

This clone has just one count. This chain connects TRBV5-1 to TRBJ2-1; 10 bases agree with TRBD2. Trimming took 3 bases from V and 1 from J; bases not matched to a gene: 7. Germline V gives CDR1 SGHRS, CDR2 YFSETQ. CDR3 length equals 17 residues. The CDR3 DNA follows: TGCGCCAGCAGCTCGGGCCTACTAGCGGGGTCCTACAATGAGCAGTTCTTC. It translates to CASSSGLLAGSYNEQFF.

The CDR3 region has the DNA TGTGCCAGCAGCATGGGACTCCTATCGTACGAGCAGTACTTC. This translates into CASSMGLLSYEQYF. The genes are TRBV11-2 and TRBJ2-7; tentative D call: TRBD2 (6 bases). V dropped 5 bases and J dropped 4 bases, with 15 bases sitting between them. The CDR3 is 14 residues long. In germline, CDR1 is SGHAT, CDR2 FQNNGV.

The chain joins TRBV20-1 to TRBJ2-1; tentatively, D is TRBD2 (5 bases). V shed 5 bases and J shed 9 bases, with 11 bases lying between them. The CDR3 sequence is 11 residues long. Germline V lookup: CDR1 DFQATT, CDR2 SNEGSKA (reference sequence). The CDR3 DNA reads TGCAGTGCTTATGGACTCCTTGAGCAGTTCTTC. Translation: CSAYGLLEQFF.

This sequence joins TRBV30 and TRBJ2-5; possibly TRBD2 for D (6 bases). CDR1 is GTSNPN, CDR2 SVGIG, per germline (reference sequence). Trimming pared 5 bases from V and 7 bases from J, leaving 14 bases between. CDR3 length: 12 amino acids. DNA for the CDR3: TGTGCCTGGGTGGGGGACTCTTTGACCCAGTACTTC. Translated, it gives CAWVGDSLTQYF. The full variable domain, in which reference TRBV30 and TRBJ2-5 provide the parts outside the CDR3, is SQTIHQWPATLVQPVGSPLSLECTVEGTSNPNLYWYRQAAGRGLQLLFYSVGIGQISSEVPQNLSASRPQDRQFILSSKKLLLSDSGFYLCAWVGDSLTQYFGPGTRLLVL.

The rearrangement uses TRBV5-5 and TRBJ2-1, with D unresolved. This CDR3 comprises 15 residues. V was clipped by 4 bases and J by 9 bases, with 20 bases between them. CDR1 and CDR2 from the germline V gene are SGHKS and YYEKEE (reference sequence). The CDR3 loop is CASSLHMGADSEQFF. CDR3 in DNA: TGTGCCAGCAGCCTACATATGGGCGCGGATAGTGAGCAGTTCTTC.

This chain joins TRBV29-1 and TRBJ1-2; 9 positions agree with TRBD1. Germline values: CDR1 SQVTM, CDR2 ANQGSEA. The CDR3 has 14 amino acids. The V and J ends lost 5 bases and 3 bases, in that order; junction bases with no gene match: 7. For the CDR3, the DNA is TGCAGCGTTTTCGGACAGGGGAGGGACTATGGCTACACCTTC. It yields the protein CSVFGQGRDYGYTF.

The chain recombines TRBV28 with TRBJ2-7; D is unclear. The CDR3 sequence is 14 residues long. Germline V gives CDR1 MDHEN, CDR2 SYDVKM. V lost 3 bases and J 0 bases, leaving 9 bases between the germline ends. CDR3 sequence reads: CASSLGSSSYEQYF. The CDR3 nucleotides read TGTGCCAGCAGTTTGGGGTCCTCCTCCTACGAGCAGTACTTC.

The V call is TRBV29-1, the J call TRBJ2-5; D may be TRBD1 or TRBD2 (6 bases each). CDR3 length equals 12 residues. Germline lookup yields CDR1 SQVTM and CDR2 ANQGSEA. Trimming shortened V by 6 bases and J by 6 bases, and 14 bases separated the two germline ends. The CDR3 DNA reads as TGCAGCGTGGAGGGGGGTGCGCAGACCCAGTACTTC. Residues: CSVEGGAQTQYF.

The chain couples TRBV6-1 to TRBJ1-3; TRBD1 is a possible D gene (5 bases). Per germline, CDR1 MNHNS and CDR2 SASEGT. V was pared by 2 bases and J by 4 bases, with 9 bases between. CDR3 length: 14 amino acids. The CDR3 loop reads CASSETGHGNTIYF. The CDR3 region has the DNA TGTGCCAGCAGTGAAACGGGGCACGGAAACACCATATATTTT.

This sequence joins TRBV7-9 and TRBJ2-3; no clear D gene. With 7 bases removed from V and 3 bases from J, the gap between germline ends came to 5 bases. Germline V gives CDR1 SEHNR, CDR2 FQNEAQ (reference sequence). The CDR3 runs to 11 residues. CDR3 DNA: TGTGCCAGCACCCCAACAGATACGCAGTATTTT. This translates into CASTPTDTQYF.

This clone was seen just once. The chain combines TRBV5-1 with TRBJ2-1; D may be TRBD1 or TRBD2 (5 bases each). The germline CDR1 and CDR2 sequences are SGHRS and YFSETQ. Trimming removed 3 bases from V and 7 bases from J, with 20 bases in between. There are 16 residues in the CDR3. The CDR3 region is CASSYLLRDGANEQFF. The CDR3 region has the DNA TGCGCCAGCAGCTATTTGCTCCGGGACGGCGCAAATGAGCAGTTCTTC.

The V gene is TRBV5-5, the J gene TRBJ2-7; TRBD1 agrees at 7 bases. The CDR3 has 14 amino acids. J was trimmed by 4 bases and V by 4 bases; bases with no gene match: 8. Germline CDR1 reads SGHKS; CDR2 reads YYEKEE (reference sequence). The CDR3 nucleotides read TGTGCCAGCAGCCTGGGACAGACAATTTACGAGCAGTACTTC. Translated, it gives CASSLGQTIYEQYF.

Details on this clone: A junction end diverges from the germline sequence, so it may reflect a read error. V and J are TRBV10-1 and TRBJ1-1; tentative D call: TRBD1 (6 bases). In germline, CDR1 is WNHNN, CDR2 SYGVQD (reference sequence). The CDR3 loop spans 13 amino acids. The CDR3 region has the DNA TGCGCCAGCAGTCAGTCCGGGGGCGGAGAAGCTTTCTTT. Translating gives CASSQSGGGEAFF.